This T cell receptor beta chain was recorded in a study of cytomegalovirus exposure and HLA in healthy donors. Background on the study: Out of 398 genotyped donors, about 80% belonged to the Caucasian-associated ancestry cluster. Study-wide findings and caveats: The authors enumerated over 150 TCR beta chains as linked to cytomegalovirus.

On this clone itself: Its target is not known.

V was cut by 11 bases and J by 10 bases, with 18 bases left in between. Germline V CDR1 and CDR2: MRHNA, SNTAGT. This CDR3 contains 12 residues. 60 Vbeta and 13 Jbeta primers were used in PCR. TCRdb keeps only in-frame clones here, not all; method: immunoSEQ multiplex PCR. The table has more than 95,000 clones, roughly 72% seen once. This receptor was identified in a man in his forties in good health and CMV-seropositive. This chain connects TRBV6-4 to TRBJ1-5; unclear D gene. The sample comprised PBMCs. CDR3 in amino acids: CASPRGRRPQHF. The CDR3 bases are TGTGCCTCTCCGCGAGGGAGAAGACCCCAGCATTTT.